These 3 T cell receptor beta chains share one sample of origin, sequenced in a study of T cells in Graves' hyperthyroidism and ophthalmopathy. It was RNA transcripts that yielded the amplified TCR beta CDR3 regions. Initially, a first-round RT-PCR of the TCR CDR3 employed the HTBI primer set. TCRdb passed the multiplex PCR reads through MiXCR, listing each CDR3 protein once. The table includes hundreds of thousands of distinct CDR3 sequences, around 20% detected once. Sequencing was carried out using blood. These receptors were collected from a woman between 45 and 60 years old with Graves' hyperthyroidism that later progressed to Graves' ophthalmopathy.

The V call is TRBV4-1, the J call TRBJ1-2; no reliable D call. The CDR3 covers 15 residues. Trimming took off 3 bases at V and 3 bases at J, with 14 bases between the two ends. CDR1 and CDR2 from the germline V gene are MGHRA and YSYEKL. The CDR3 DNA sequence: TGCGCCAGCAGCCACGAGGGTCGAGACCACTATGGCTACACCTTC. This codes for CASSHEGRDHYGYTF.

In the case of this clonotype: At one end, the junction sequence differs from germline, possibly due to a read error. This chain connects TRBV10-3 to TRBJ2-2, with D perhaps TRBD1 or TRBD2 (6 bases each). The germline V gene has CDR1 ENHRY and CDR2 SYGVKD. The CDR3 spans 15 residues. Written as DNA, the CDR3 is TGTGCCATCAGTGAGTCGGCAGGGGACCCCGGGGGGCTGTTTTTT. Translated: CAISESAGDPGGLFF.

The rearrangement uses TRBV20-1 and TRBJ2-1; D call uncertain. The CDR3 totals 12 residues. The V end was cut by 4 bases, the J end by 4 bases, with 8 bases between. In germline, CDR1 is DFQATT, CDR2 SNEGSKA (reference sequence). The CDR3 protein is CSATPDYNEQFF. The DNA of the CDR3 is TGCAGTGCTACCCCTGATTACAATGAGCAGTTCTTC.